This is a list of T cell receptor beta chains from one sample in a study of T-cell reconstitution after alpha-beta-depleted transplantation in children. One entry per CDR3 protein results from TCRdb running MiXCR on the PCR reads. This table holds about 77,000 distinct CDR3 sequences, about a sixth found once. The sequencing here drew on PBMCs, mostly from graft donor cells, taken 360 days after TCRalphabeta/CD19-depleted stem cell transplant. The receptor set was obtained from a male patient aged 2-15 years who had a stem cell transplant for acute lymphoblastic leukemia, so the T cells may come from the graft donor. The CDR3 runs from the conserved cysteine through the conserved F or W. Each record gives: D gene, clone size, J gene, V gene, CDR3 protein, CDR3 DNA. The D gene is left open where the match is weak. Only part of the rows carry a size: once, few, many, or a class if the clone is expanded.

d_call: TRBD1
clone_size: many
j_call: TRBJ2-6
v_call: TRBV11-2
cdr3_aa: CASSLDVRGYSGANVLTF
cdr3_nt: TGTGCCAGCAGCTTAGATGTCAGGGGGTATTCTGGGGCCAACGTCCTGACTTTC

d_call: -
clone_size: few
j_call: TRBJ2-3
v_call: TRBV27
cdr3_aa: CASSFIFTDTQYF
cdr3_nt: TGTGCCAGCAGTTTTATCTTCACAGATACGCAGTATTTT

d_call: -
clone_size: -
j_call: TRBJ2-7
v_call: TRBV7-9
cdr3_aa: CASSAPYRPQYEQYF
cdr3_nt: TGTGCCAGCAGCGCCCCCTACCGGCCACAATACGAGCAGTACTTC

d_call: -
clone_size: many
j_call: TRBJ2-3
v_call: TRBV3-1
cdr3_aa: CASSQWASGTDTQYF
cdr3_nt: TGTGCCAGCAGCCAATGGGCTAGCGGCACAGATACGCAGTATTTT

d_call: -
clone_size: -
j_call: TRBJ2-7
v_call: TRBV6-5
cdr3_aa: CASSYSWGSYEQYF
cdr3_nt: TGTGCCAGCAGTTACTCCTGGGGGAGCTACGAGCAGTACTTC

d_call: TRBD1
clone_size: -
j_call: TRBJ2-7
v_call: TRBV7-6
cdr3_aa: CASSIGTGNYEQYF
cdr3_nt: TGTGCCAGCAGCATCGGGACAGGGAACTACGAGCAGTACTTC

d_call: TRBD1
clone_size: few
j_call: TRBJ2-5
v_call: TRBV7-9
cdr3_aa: CASRGQGRDQETQYF
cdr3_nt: TGTGCCAGCAGAGGACAGGGTCGAGATCAAGAGACCCAGTACTTC

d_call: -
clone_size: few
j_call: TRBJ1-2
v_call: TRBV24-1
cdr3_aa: CATSHPRGGYTF
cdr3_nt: TGTGCCACCAGTCACCCAAGAGGTGGCTACACCTTC

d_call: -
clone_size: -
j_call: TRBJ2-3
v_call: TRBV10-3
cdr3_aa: CAISESWAQTDTQYF
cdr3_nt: TGTGCCATCAGTGAGTCTTGGGCGCAAACAGATACGCAGTATTTT

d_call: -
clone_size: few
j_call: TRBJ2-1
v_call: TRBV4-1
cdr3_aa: CASSQAINYATWEQFF
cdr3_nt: TGCGCCAGCAGCCAAGCGATTAACTACGCCACATGGGAGCAGTTCTTC

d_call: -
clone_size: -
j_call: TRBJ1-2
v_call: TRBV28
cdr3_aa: CASRNLGANYGYTF
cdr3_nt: TGTGCCAGCAGAAATCTGGGGGCTAACTATGGCTACACCTTC

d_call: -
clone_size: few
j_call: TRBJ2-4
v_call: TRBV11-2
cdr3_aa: CASSARLGESAKNIQYF
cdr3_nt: TGTGCCAGCAGCGCCCGGTTGGGAGAGTCAGCCAAAAACATTCAGTACTTC

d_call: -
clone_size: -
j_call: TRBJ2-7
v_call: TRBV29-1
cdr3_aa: CSVKASDHEQYF
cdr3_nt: TGCAGCGTCAAGGCTAGCGACCACGAGCAGTACTTC

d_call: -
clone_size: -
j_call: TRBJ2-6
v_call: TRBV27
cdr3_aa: CASSLSLNRHPSGANVLTF
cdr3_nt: TGTGCCAGCAGTTTATCCCTAAATCGACACCCCTCTGGGGCCAACGTCCTGACTTTC

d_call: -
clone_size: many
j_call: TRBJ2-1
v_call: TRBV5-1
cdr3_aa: CASSLTGDSYNEQFF
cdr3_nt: TGCGCCAGCAGCTTGACGGGAGACTCCTACAATGAGCAGTTCTTC

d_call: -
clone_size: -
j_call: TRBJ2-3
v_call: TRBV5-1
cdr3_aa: CASSFYEDHADTQYF
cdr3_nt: TGCGCCAGCAGCTTTTACGAGGACCACGCAGATACGCAGTATTTT

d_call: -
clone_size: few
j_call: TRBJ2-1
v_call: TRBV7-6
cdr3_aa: CASSLALSGEQFF
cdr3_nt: TGTGCCAGCAGCTTAGCTCTCTCTGGTGAGCAGTTCTTC

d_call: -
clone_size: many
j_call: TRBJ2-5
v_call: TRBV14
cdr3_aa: CASSQDLFLSETQYF
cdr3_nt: TGTGCCAGCAGCCAAGATCTGTTCCTTTCGGAGACCCAGTACTTC

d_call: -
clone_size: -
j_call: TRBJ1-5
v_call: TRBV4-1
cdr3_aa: CASSQGNQPQHF
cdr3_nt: TGCGCCAGCAGCCAAGGCAATCAGCCCCAGCATTTT

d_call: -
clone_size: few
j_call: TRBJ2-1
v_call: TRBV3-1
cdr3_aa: CASSQRPLSSYNEQFF
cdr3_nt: TGTGCCAGCAGCCAGAGACCGCTGAGCTCCTACAATGAGCAGTTCTTC

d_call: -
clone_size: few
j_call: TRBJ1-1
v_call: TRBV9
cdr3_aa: CASSRTETEAFF
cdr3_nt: TGTGCCAGCAGCCGTACTGAGACTGAAGCTTTCTTT

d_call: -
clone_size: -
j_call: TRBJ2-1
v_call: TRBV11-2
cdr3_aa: CASAGTPYNEQFF
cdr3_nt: TGTGCCTCGGCGGGAACGCCCTACAATGAGCAGTTCTTC

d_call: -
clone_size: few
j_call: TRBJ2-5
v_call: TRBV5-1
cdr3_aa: CASSLLGAQVETQYF
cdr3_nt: TGCGCCAGCAGCTTGTTGGGGGCCCAGGTGGAGACCCAGTACTTC

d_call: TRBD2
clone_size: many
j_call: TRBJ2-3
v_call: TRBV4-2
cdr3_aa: CASSLSSGNTDTQYF
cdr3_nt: TGTGCCAGCAGCCTCAGTAGCGGGAATACAGATACGCAGTATTTT

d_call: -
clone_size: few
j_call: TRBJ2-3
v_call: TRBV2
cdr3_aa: CASSGWWGSSTDTQYF
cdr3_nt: TGTGCCAGCAGTGGGTGGTGGGGCTCCAGCACAGATACGCAGTATTTT

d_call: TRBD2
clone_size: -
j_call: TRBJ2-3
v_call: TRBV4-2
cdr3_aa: CASSQDRLAGYTDTQYF
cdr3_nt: TGTGCCAGCAGCCAAGATAGACTAGCGGGGTACACAGATACGCAGTATTTT

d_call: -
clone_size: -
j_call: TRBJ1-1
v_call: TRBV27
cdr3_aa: CASSLLGGRGEAFF
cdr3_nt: TGTGCCAGCAGTTTATTGGGGGGCCGGGGTGAAGCTTTCTTT

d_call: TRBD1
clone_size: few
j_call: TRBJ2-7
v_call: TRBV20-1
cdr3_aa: CSARVDWGDRGLYEQYF
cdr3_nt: TGCAGTGCTAGAGTTGATTGGGGGGACAGGGGGCTGTACGAGCAGTACTTC

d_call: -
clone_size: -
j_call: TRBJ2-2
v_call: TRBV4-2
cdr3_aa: CASRPQNTGELFF
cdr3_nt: TGTGCCAGCAGGCCTCAGAACACCGGGGAGCTGTTTTTT

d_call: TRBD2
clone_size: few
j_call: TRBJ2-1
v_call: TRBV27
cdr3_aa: CASSLLGLGYNEQFF
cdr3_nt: TGTGCCAGCAGTTTATTGGGACTAGGCTACAATGAGCAGTTCTTC

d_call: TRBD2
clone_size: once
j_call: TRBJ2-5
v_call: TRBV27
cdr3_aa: CATQMTSGIRETQYF
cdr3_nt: TGTGCCACCCAGATGACTAGCGGGATTCGAGAGACCCAGTACTTC

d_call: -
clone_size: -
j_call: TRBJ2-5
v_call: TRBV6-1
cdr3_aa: CASSAIQRTQYF
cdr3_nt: TGTGCCAGCAGTGCCATCCAGAGGACCCAGTACTTC

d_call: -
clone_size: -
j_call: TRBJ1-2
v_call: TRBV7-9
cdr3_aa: CASSSLRTGAWGYGYTF
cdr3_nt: TGTGCCAGCAGCTCCCTCAGGACGGGGGCATGGGGCTATGGCTACACCTTC

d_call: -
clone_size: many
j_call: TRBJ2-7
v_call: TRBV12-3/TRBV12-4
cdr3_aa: CASSLNRAYEQYF
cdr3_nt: TGTGCCAGCAGTTTAAACAGGGCCTACGAGCAGTACTTC

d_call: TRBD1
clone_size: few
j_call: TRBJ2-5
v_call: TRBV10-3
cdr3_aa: CAIRSGTGRETQYF
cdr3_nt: TGTGCCATCAGATCCGGGACAGGGAGGGAGACCCAGTACTTC

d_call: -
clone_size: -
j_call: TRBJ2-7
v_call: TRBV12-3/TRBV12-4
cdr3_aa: CASSPWGSPYEQYF
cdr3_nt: TGTGCCAGCAGTCCCTGGGGATCGCCCTACGAGCAGTACTTC

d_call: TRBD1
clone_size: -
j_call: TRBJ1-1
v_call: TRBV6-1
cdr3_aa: CASSPWTGLNTEAFF
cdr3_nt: TGTGCCAGCAGTCCTTGGACAGGTTTGAACACTGAAGCTTTCTTT

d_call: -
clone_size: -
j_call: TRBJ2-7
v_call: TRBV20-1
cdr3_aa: CRGQTPGNKESTWGYEQYF
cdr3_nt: TGCAGGGGTCAGACTCCGGGCAACAAAGAGTCAACATGGGGCTACGAGCAGTACTTC

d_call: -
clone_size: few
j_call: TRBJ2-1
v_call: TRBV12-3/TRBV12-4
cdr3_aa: CAFSLSPLTGSTYNEQFF
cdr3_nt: TGTGCCTTCAGTTTATCCCCTTTGACAGGTTCTACTTACAATGAGCAGTTCTTC

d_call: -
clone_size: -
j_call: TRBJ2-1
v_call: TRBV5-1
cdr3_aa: CASSPPGSYNEQFF
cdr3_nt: TGCGCCAGCAGCCCCCCTGGGTCCTACAATGAGCAGTTCTTC

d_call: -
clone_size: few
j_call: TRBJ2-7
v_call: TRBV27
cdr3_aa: CASSVRRRPTYEQYF
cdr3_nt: TGTGCCAGCAGTGTCCGCAGGAGGCCGACCTACGAGCAGTACTTC

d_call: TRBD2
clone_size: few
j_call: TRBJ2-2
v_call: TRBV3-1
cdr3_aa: CASSQASGRNTGELFF
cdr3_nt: TGTGCCAGCAGCCAAGCTAGCGGGAGGAACACCGGGGAGCTGTTTTTT

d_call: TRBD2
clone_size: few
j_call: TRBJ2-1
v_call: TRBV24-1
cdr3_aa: CATSDGLAGRYNEQFF
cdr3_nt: TGTGCCACCAGTGATGGACTAGCGGGTAGGTACAATGAGCAGTTCTTC

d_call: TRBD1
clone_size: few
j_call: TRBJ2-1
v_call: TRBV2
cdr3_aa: CASPGQGPYNEQFF
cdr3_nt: TGTGCCAGCCCTGGACAGGGTCCCTACAATGAGCAGTTCTTC

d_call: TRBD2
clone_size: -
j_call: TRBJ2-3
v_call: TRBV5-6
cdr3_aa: CASSLGREAVSRPDTQYF
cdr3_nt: TGTGCCAGCAGCTTGGGGCGGGAGGCAGTCTCACGGCCAGATACGCAGTATTTT

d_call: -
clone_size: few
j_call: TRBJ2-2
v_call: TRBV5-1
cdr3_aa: CASSLGRSINTGELFF
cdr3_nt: TGCGCCAGCAGCTTGGGGAGGAGTATTAACACCGGGGAGCTGTTTTTT

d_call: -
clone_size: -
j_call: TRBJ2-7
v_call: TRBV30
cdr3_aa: CAWSIAGIGEQYF
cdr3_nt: TGTGCCTGGAGTATAGCCGGAATCGGCGAGCAGTACTTC

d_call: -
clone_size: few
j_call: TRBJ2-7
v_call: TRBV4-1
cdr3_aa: CASSQPGTRNEQYF
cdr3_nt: TGCGCCAGCAGCCAACCCGGGACAAGGAACGAGCAGTACTTC

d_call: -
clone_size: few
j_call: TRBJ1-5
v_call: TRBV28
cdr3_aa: CASSLYLIRVQPQHF
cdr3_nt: TGTGCCAGCAGTTTATATCTTATTAGGGTTCAGCCCCAGCATTTT

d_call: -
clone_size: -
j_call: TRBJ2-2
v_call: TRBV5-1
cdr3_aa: CASSLGSGPKRTGELFF
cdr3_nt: TGCGCCAGCAGCTTGGGTAGCGGCCCAAAGCGGACCGGGGAGCTGTTTTTT

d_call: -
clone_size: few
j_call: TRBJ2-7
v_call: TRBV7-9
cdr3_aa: CASSLPKGPSYEQYF
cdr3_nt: TGTGCCAGCAGCTTACCCAAGGGCCCATCCTACGAGCAGTACTTC

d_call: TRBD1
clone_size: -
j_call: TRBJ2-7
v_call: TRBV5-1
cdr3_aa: CASRAGTGVKQYF
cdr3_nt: TGCGCCAGCAGAGCCGGGACAGGGGTGAAGCAGTACTTC

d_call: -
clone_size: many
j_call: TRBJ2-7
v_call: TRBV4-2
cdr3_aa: CASSQGLVRYEQYF
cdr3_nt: TGTGCCAGCAGCCAAGGACTAGTCCGCTACGAGCAGTACTTC

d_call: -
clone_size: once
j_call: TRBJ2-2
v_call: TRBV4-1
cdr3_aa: CASSQDAHKTNTGELFF
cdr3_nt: TGCGCCAGCAGCCAAGACGCACACAAGACCAACACCGGGGAGCTGTTTTTT

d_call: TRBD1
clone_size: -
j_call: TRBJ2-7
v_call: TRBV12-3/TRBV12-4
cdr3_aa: CASRRRTGSLEQYF
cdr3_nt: TGTGCCAGCAGGCGGAGGACAGGGAGTCTCGAGCAGTACTTC

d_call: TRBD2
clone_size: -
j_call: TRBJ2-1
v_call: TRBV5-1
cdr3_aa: CASRPSGWTYNEQFF
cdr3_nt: TGCGCCAGCAGACCTAGCGGCTGGACTTACAATGAGCAGTTCTTC

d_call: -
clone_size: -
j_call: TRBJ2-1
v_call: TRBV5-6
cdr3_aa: CASSLPGSKDNEQFF
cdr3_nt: TGTGCCAGCAGCTTGCCGGGGTCTAAAGACAATGAGCAGTTCTTC

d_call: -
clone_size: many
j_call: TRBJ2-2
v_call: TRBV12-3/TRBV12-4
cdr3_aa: CASSFNSNTGELFF
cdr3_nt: TGTGCCAGCAGTTTCAACAGTAACACCGGGGAGCTGTTTTTT

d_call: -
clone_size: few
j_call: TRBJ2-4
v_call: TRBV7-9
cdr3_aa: CASSLDFRGVQYF
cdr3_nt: TGTGCCAGCAGCTTGGACTTTAGGGGAGTTCAGTACTTC

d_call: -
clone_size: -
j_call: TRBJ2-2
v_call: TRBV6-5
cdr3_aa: CASSFERMNTGELFF
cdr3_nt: TGTGCCAGCAGTTTTGAGCGGATGAACACCGGGGAGCTGTTTTTT